This TCR beta chain was profiled in a study of blood T cell repertoires in COVID-19. Study summary: Acute and convalescent COVID-19 specimens originated in the United States, Italy and Spain.

In the original workflow: Amplification of reference gene primers provided the estimated nucleated cell counts. Profiled with immunoSEQ multiplex PCR; TCRdb holds only in-frame clones, not every one. V, J and clone size are those of that table, while D and trimming were read from the DNA. Here the sample spans about 220,000 clones, over 75% being singletons. The V gene's germline CDR1 is KGHSH and CDR2 LQKENI. Trimming left V 2 bases short and J 4 bases short, with 8 bases between. The CDR3 is 13 amino acids. The sample consisted of PBMCs or T cells enriched from blood (not recorded which). V is TRBV18 and J is TRBJ2-5; TRBD2 is a possible D gene (5 bases). The TCR sequence derives from a woman between 18 and 30 years old in a cohort exposed to, infected with or recovered from COVID-19 (not recorded which). The CDR3 spells CASSPEGLETQYF. The CDR3 region has the DNA TGTGCCAGCTCACCAGAGGGTTTAGAGACCCAGTACTTC.